Here is one T cell receptor beta chain with its context. This sample was included in a study of shared T cell receptors in the human thymus. The CDR3 sequence is 14 residues long. CDR1 and CDR2 (germline): GTSNPN, SVGIG (reference sequence). The J segment lost 7 bases and the V segment lost 3 bases, leaving 7 bases of the junction unmatched. The data were produced by immunoSEQ multiplex PCR, yet TCRdb's version contains in-frame clones alone and is incomplete. This sample carries roughly 560,000 clones, 78% of them seen once, and the ten largest clones take roughly 0.013%. The data also belong to a second study, concerning human thymus T cells.

The clonotype originates from a boy younger than two with a congenital heart defect. The chain recombines TRBV30 with TRBJ1-5; 9 nucleotides agree with TRBD1. The sequencing input was thymocytes. The CDR3 nucleotides are TGTGCCTGGAGCCACGGACAGGGGTCCCAGCCCCAGCATTTT. Its protein is CAWSHGQGSQPQHF.